The 9 T cell receptor beta chains in this list originate from one sample, sequenced in a study of T cell changes during pregnancy in multiple sclerosis (dated by TCRdb to about 2019). Libraries were constructed by the immunoSEQ multiplex PCR assay. TCRdb retrieved this table from immuneACCESS and kept in-frame rearrangements only. Not all clones are present; in checked studies, unresolved V genes account for under half, and no reason is known for the remainder. The sample data list around 100,000 clones, and roughly nine tenths of these were observed just once. Less than 4.5% of the sample is held by the ten biggest clonotypes. Sequencing was performed on peripheral blood, taken after pregnancy. The receptor set was obtained from a female donor with multiple sclerosis, enrolled in a pregnancy study.

The rearrangement joins TRBV7-2 to TRBJ1-2; D not certain. V shed 5 bases and J shed 0 bases, with 13 bases lying between them. The CDR3 is 15 amino acids. Germline V gene sequence: CDR1 SGHTA, CDR2 FQGNSA. The CDR3 DNA reads as TGTGCCAGCAGCCCCCGCGGCCTGACTAACTATGGCTACACCTTC. It encodes CASSPRGLTNYGYTF.

V gene TRBV6-1 combines with J gene TRBJ2-2; possible D gene TRBD1, 8 bases. From germline, CDR1 is MNHNS and CDR2 SASEGT. This CDR3 contains 13 residues. Trimming cost V 7 bases and J 6 bases, with 12 bases left between them. The CDR3 DNA sequence: TGTGCCAGCACACAGGGGGGGGCCGGGGAGCTGTTTTTT. Its protein is CASTQGGAGELFF.

This clone was recorded once. This chain joins TRBV5-1 and TRBJ1-2; 9 bases fit TRBD1. V shed 0 bases and J 7 bases; nucleotides not matched to a gene: 7. This CDR3 spans 15 amino acids. Per the germline V gene, CDR1 is SGHRS and CDR2 is YFSETQ. The CDR3 nucleotides are TGCGCCAGCAGCTTGGCCCGGGACAGGGTCTCTGGCTACACCTTC. It codes for CASSLARDRVSGYTF.

The gene calls are TRBV19 and TRBJ2-1; D is uncertain. The length of the CDR3 is 15 residues. The germline V gene has CDR1 LNHDA and CDR2 SQIVND (reference sequence). The germline V and J ends were trimmed by 2 bases and 0 bases, with 8 bases remaining between them. CDR3 sequence reads: CASSISQSSYNEQFF. CDR3 nucleotide sequence: TGTGCCAGTAGTATATCACAGAGCTCCTACAATGAGCAGTTCTTC.

The chain couples TRBV30 to TRBJ1-2; TRBD1 matches 9 bases. V lost 0 bases to trimming and J lost 4 bases; unmatched junction nucleotides: 15. The germline gives CDR1 GTSNPN, CDR2 SVGIG (reference sequence). The CDR3 consists of 18 residues. CDR3 coding DNA: TGTGCCTGGAGTGTTAAAGGGACAGGGACTAAGTTAATCTATGGCTACACCTTC. This sequence encodes CAWSVKGTGTKLIYGYTF.

This chain links TRBV7-9 with TRBJ2-3, with TRBD1 identical over 7 bases. Germline V gives CDR1 SEHNR, CDR2 FQNEAQ (reference sequence). The CDR3 loop spans 16 amino acids. Losses at the gene ends were 2 bases for V and 2 bases for J; bases not matched to a gene: 7. CDR3 sequence reads: CASSLPRDSVTDTQYF. The CDR3 DNA sequence: TGTGCCAGCAGCTTACCCAGGGACAGCGTCACAGATACGCAGTATTTT.

This sequence joins TRBV2 and TRBJ1-5, with D possibly being TRBD1 (5 bases). Germline V gene lookup returns CDR1 SNHLY and CDR2 FYNNEI. The V and J ends lost 6 bases and 4 bases respectively, with 10 bases between them. The CDR3 loop spans 13 amino acids. The CDR3 DNA is TGTGCCAGCAGGGGGCTCCCTAATCAGCCCCAGCATTTT. Protein sequence: CASRGLPNQPQHF.

The chain links TRBV5-6 to TRBJ2-3, with D unclear. Trimming cost V 7 bases and J 2 bases, with 17 bases left between them. Germline V CDR1 and CDR2: SGHDT, YYEEEE. The CDR3 sequence is 15 residues long. In DNA, the CDR3 is TGTGCCAGCTCAGCTTGGAGTCGGGTCACAGATACGCAGTATTTT. Protein sequence: CASSAWSRVTDTQYF.

This chain uses TRBV19 with TRBJ1-4, with D maybe TRBD1 (6 bases). This CDR3 has 15 residues. Trimming removed 3 bases from V and 7 bases from J, with 15 bases in between. Germline V gene sequence: CDR1 LNHDA, CDR2 SQIVND (reference sequence). The CDR3 protein is CASSIRAGASEKLFF. CDR3 DNA sequence: TGTGCCAGTAGTATCCGGGCAGGGGCGAGTGAAAAACTGTTTTTT.